This T cell receptor beta chain emerged from a study of blood T cell repertoires in COVID-19. Study information: Both acute and convalescent COVID-19 samples were obtained from the United States, Italy and Spain. Nucleic acid was either cDNA or gDNA, and it came from T cells, B-cell-depleted T cells, or PBMCs.

Original methodology: Researchers report that nucleated cell counts were estimated from reference gene primer amplification. The method was immunoSEQ multiplex PCR; TCRdb's version includes in-frame clones alone and lacks a portion of them. From that table come the V and J calls and clone size; the DNA was used to work out D and trimming. The sample lists about 97,000 clones, approximately 82% seen once, with roughly 10% in the top ten. The TCR originated in a man between 65 and 85 years old with acute or convalescent COVID-19. Sequencing was performed on peripheral blood.

The CDR3 loop is CSAREGVTGNTIYF. The CDR3 bases are TGCAGCGCCAGAGAGGGGGTTACTGGAAACACCATATATTTT. The rearrangement joins TRBV29-1 to TRBJ1-3, with D tentatively TRBD1 (6 bases). V gave up 7 bases and J gave up 2 bases, with 15 bases separating them. The CDR3 is 14 amino acids. CDR1 and CDR2 from the germline V gene are SQVTM and ANQGSEA.